This T cell receptor (beta chain) was sequenced for a study of blood T cell repertoires in COVID-19. Whole-study context: Samples taken during acute and convalescent COVID-19 were collected in the United States, Italy and Spain.

V dropped 0 bases and J dropped 1 base, with 7 bases sitting between them. This CDR3 has 14 amino acids. The germline gives CDR1 SGHRS, CDR2 YFSETQ. This table comes from immunoSEQ multiplex PCR, and its TCRdb copy is limited to in-frame clones, with some not included. In the table there are about 280,000 clones, 80% to 95% of which are singletons. Those who participated ranged in age from roughly 18 to 90 years and resided in around 22 US areas. Categorization into cohorts depended on clinical history that participants reported. Those designated as exposed participants met a COVID-19 case within 2 weeks before study entry.

Source material: PBMCs or T cells enriched from blood (not recorded which). This sequence was found in a man between 35 and 55 years old who had been exposed to COVID-19. The chain links TRBV5-1 to TRBJ1-1; D remains unclear. The CDR3 sequence is CASSLAHGNTEAFF. CDR3 sequence (DNA): TGCGCCAGCAGCTTGGCCCACGGGAACACTGAAGCTTTCTTT.